Following are 3 T cell receptor beta chains from one sample sequenced in a study of cytomegalovirus exposure and HLA in healthy donors. The PCR made use of 60 Vbeta and 13 Jbeta primers. Clones were read by immunoSEQ multiplex PCR, and TCRdb kept only the in-frame ones, dropping some. The table has 150,000 to 200,000 clones, about 90% seen once. Source material: PBMCs. These receptor sequences come from a girl in the first two years of life in good health and CMV-seronegative.

This rearrangement joins TRBV2 to TRBJ2-1, with TRBD2 as a possible D gene (5 bases). From germline, CDR1 is SNHLY and CDR2 FYNNEI. The V and J ends lost 3 bases and 5 bases respectively, with 17 bases between them. The CDR3 is 16 amino acids. The CDR3 nucleotides read TGTGCCAGCAGTGATAGTGAACTAGTTCAGCACAATGAGCAGTTCTTC. As protein: CASSDSELVQHNEQFF.

The chain recombines TRBV2 with TRBJ2-1; D gene ambiguous. The CDR3 runs 15 residues. Trimming pared 7 bases from V and 2 bases from J, leaving 15 bases between. Germline lookup yields CDR1 SNHLY and CDR2 FYNNEI. The CDR3 spells CASNRLSPAYNEQFF. In nucleotides, the CDR3 is TGTGCCAGCAACCGACTTAGCCCAGCCTACAATGAGCAGTTCTTC.

This chain uses TRBV7-9 with TRBJ1-2; D remains unclear. Germline CDR1 reads SEHNR; CDR2 reads FQNEAQ (reference sequence). CDR3 length: 18 residues. The V end lost 2 bases, the J end lost 7 bases, and 26 bases lay between the germline ends. The CDR3 here is CASSLPRTEGAVGCGYTF. The CDR3 DNA is TGTGCCAGCAGCTTACCGCGGACCGAGGGAGCCGTCGGGTGTGGCTACACCTTC.